A selection of T cell receptor beta chains follows, all from one sample in a study of T cell responses to AZD1222 COVID-19 vaccine. Generated by immunoSEQ multiplex PCR, the TCRdb table keeps only in-frame clones and is missing some. The sample gives 150,000 to 200,000 clones, around 94% of which show up once; 1% to 1.5% is in the top ten. The source material was peripheral blood, sampled on day 0 of AZD1222 vaccination. The source is an adult in good health. The CDR3 runs from the conserved cysteine through the conserved F or W. A D gene is named only where the DNA matches it firmly. Not every row has a clone size; where given, it reads once, few, many or a size class.

clone_size: .; v_call: TRBV5-5; d_call: .; j_call: TRBJ1-4; cdr3_nt: TGTGCCAGCAGCGGGGCGGTGGGGCCTAATGAAAAACTGTTTTTT; cdr3_aa: CASSGAVGPNEKLFF
clone_size: once; v_call: TRBV11-1; d_call: .; j_call: TRBJ2-2; cdr3_nt: TGTGCCAGCAGCTTGTCGGGGTGGGACACCGGGGAGCTGTTTTTT; cdr3_aa: CASSLSGWDTGELFF
clone_size: few; v_call: TRBV4-2; d_call: .; j_call: TRBJ1-2; cdr3_nt: TGTGCCAGCAGCCAAGAGGGGGGCTACACCTTC; cdr3_aa: CASSQEGGYTF
clone_size: .; v_call: TRBV7-9; d_call: .; j_call: TRBJ1-4; cdr3_nt: TGTGCCAGCAGCTTATACAGGCTCGGGGAAAAACTGTTTTTT; cdr3_aa: CASSLYRLGEKLFF
clone_size: .; v_call: TRBV7-9; d_call: TRBD2; j_call: TRBJ2-5; cdr3_nt: TGTGCCAGCAAATCTCGGCGGGGGGAGACCCAGTACTTC; cdr3_aa: CASKSRRGETQYF
clone_size: .; v_call: TRBV10-1; d_call: .; j_call: TRBJ1-4; cdr3_nt: TGCGCCAGCAGTCGGGCAACTAATGAAAAACTGTTTTTT; cdr3_aa: CASSRATNEKLFF
clone_size: .; v_call: TRBV27; d_call: .; j_call: TRBJ2-7; cdr3_nt: TGTGCCAGCAGTTCCCCCCTCCGATCAGAAGAGCAGTACTTC; cdr3_aa: CASSSPLRSEEQYF
clone_size: .; v_call: TRBV3-1/TRBV3-2; d_call: .; j_call: TRBJ1-1; cdr3_nt: TGTGCCAGCAGCGAACCGGGAGAAAACACTGAAGCTTTCTTT; cdr3_aa: CASSEPGENTEAFF
clone_size: .; v_call: TRBV4-3; d_call: .; j_call: TRBJ1-4; cdr3_nt: TGCGCCAGCAGCCAAGGAGGACCGGGAGTAGGTAATGAAAAACTGTTTTTT; cdr3_aa: CASSQGGPGVGNEKLFF
clone_size: .; v_call: TRBV7-9; d_call: .; j_call: TRBJ1-2; cdr3_nt: TGTGCCAGCAGCTCGACAAGTAACTATGGCTACACCTTC; cdr3_aa: CASSSTSNYGYTF
clone_size: .; v_call: TRBV20-1; d_call: TRBD1; j_call: TRBJ1-1; cdr3_nt: TGCAGTGCTGGGACAGGAGGATTCGCTTTCTTT; cdr3_aa: CSAGTGGFAFF
clone_size: .; v_call: TRBV7-3; d_call: .; j_call: TRBJ2-1; cdr3_nt: TGTGCCAGCAGCTTAGCGGCCCGGGATGAGCAGTTCTTC; cdr3_aa: CASSLAARDEQFF
clone_size: .; v_call: TRBV2; d_call: .; j_call: TRBJ1-1; cdr3_nt: TGTGCCAGCAACTCGGACGGGGGGAACACTGAAGCTTTCTTT; cdr3_aa: CASNSDGGNTEAFF
clone_size: .; v_call: TRBV18; d_call: .; j_call: TRBJ1-4; cdr3_nt: TGTGCCAGCTCACCACTTCAGCTGGACTCTAATGAAAAACTGTTTTTT; cdr3_aa: CASSPLQLDSNEKLFF
clone_size: .; v_call: TRBV5-3; d_call: TRBD1; j_call: TRBJ1-1; cdr3_nt: TGTGCCAGAAGCGATACCCTCGGACAGGAGAACACTGAAGCTTTCTTT; cdr3_aa: CARSDTLGQENTEAFF
clone_size: .; v_call: TRBV4-1; d_call: TRBD2; j_call: TRBJ2-4; cdr3_nt: TGCGCCAGCAGCCAACCTGAGCGGGGCCTACGGAACATTCAGTACTTC; cdr3_aa: CASSQPERGLRNIQYF
clone_size: .; v_call: TRBV4-1; d_call: .; j_call: TRBJ1-1; cdr3_nt: TGCGCCAGCAGCCTCAGACAGGAAACAAACACTGAAGCTTTCTTT; cdr3_aa: CASSLRQETNTEAFF
clone_size: .; v_call: TRBV2; d_call: TRBD1; j_call: TRBJ1-2; cdr3_nt: TGTGCCAGCAGAATTGGGACAGGGCATGGCTACACCTTC; cdr3_aa: CASRIGTGHGYTF
clone_size: .; v_call: TRBV5-6; d_call: TRBD1; j_call: TRBJ1-2; cdr3_nt: TGTGCCAGCCTTAGCTGGACAGGGGTGGGCTATGGCTACACCTTC; cdr3_aa: CASLSWTGVGYGYTF
clone_size: .; v_call: TRBV14; d_call: .; j_call: TRBJ2-5; cdr3_nt: TGTGCCAGCAGCCAAGACTACAGGCGGAGGGGAGAGACCCAGTACTTC; cdr3_aa: CASSQDYRRRGETQYF